This is a list of T cell receptor beta chains from one sample in a study of blood T cells in healthy people across ages. TCRdb passed the 5' RACE reads through MiXCR, listing each CDR3 protein once. The data hold some 1.1 million distinct CDR3 sequences, with around two fifths observed a single time. Source material: blood. Receptor source: a young man in good health. CDR3s include the opening cysteine and the closing phenylalanine or tryptophan. The D gene is left open where the match is weak. Clone size is not always given. Where it is, it says once, few, many or a class for expanded clones.

cdr3_aa cdr3_nt v_call clone_size d_call j_call
CSASWGYGYTF TGCAGTGCTAGTTGGGGATATGGCTACACCTTC TRBV20-1 many NA TRBJ1-2
CASRGGLYTDTQYF TGTGCCAGCCGCGGGGGGCTTTACACAGATACGCAGTATTTT TRBV10-3 many TRBD2 TRBJ2-3
CSPRGSGGQETQYF TGCAGTCCAAGGGGTAGCGGGGGACAAGAGACCCAGTACTTC TRBV20-1 NA TRBD2 TRBJ2-5
CASSSYQGAEAFF TGTGCCAGCAGCTCGTATCAGGGGGCTGAAGCTTTCTTT TRBV5-5 NA TRBD1 TRBJ1-1
CASSLATGSTEAFF TGTGCCAGCAGCTTAGCTACAGGGAGCACTGAAGCTTTCTTT TRBV7-2 many NA TRBJ1-1
CASSAGVGSYNEQYF TGTGCCAGCAGCGCAGGGGTGGGCTCCTACAATGAGCAGTACTTC TRBV2 once NA TRBJ2-7
CASSNPGTGDGYTF TGTGCCAGCAGTAACCCCGGGACAGGGGATGGCTACACCTTC TRBV12-3/TRBV12-4 NA TRBD1 TRBJ1-2
CASSLGLPRETQYF TGCGCCAGCAGCTTGGGGCTACCTCGAGAGACCCAGTACTTC TRBV5-1 few NA TRBJ2-5
CASSLQRIRRDTQYF TGTGCCAGCAGTTTACAACGGATAAGGAGGGATACGCAGTATTTT TRBV28 few NA TRBJ2-3
CASSQDGGAFF TGTGCCAGCAGTCAAGACGGGGGGGCGTTCTTC TRBV25-1 few TRBD2 TRBJ2-1
CASSQDLGSETQYF TGTGCCAGCAGCCAAGATTTGGGGTCAGAGACCCAGTACTTC TRBV3-1 NA NA TRBJ2-5
CASSYTGEKGYTF TGTGCCAGCAGTTACACAGGGGAAAAAGGCTACACCTTC TRBV12-3/TRBV12-4 NA TRBD1 TRBJ1-2
CASSYPWTHYEQYF TGTGCCAGCAGTTACCCCTGGACACACTACGAGCAGTACTTC TRBV6-2/TRBV6-3 NA NA TRBJ2-7
CASLDRGNEKLFF TGTGCCAGCCTCGACAGGGGGAATGAAAAACTGTTTTTT TRBV6-2/TRBV6-3 NA TRBD1 TRBJ1-4
CASSQDRGVANYGYTF TGCGCCAGCAGCCAAGATCGGGGGGTAGCTAACTATGGCTACACCTTC TRBV4-1 NA NA TRBJ1-2
CSANGPGKVYNEQFF TGCAGTGCTAACGGACCGGGAAAAGTCTACAATGAGCAGTTCTTC TRBV20-1 NA NA TRBJ2-1
CSVGRVGSYNEQFF TGCAGCGTTGGAAGAGTAGGGTCCTACAATGAGCAGTTCTTC TRBV29-1 NA NA TRBJ2-1
CASGSDTGANEQYF TGTGCTAGTGGTTCCGATACAGGGGCCAATGAGCAGTACTTC TRBV12-5 NA TRBD1 TRBJ2-7
CASSQDNRASGQPQHF TGTGCCAGCAGCCAAGATAACAGGGCGTCGGGTCAGCCCCAGCATTTT TRBV3-1 few NA TRBJ1-5
CSARDASDSGLGQFF TGCAGTGCTAGAGATGCTTCAGACTCCGGGTTGGGGCAGTTCTTC TRBV20-1 NA NA TRBJ2-1
CASSPSGGRVLEGYTF TGTGCCAGCAGTCCCTCCGGGGGCAGGGTCCTAGAAGGCTACACCTTC TRBV27 few NA TRBJ1-2
CASSLASGGYSTDTQYF TGTGCCAGCAGTTTGGCTAGCGGGGGGTACAGCACAGATACGCAGTATTTT TRBV12-3/TRBV12-4 NA TRBD2 TRBJ2-3
CASSLEGDRSPLHF TGCGCCAGCAGCTTGGAAGGGGATCGGTCACCCCTCCACTTT TRBV5-1 NA NA TRBJ1-6
CSARRQVALNEKLFF TGCAGTGCACGCAGACAGGTTGCCCTTAATGAAAAACTGTTTTTT TRBV20-1 NA NA TRBJ1-4
CSVEKGSSSYEQYF TGCAGCGTTGAAAAGGGATCGAGCTCCTACGAGCAGTACTTC TRBV29-1 many NA TRBJ2-7
CTGSSTGELFF TGTACCGGCAGTTCCACCGGGGAGCTGTTTTTT TRBV2 NA NA TRBJ2-2
CASSPTGVAGYGYTF TGTGCCAGCAGCCCGACAGGGGTCGCAGGCTATGGCTACACCTTC TRBV3-1 NA TRBD1 TRBJ1-2
CASSSHRATNEKLFF TGCGCCAGCAGTTCCCACAGAGCAACTAATGAAAAACTGTTTTTT TRBV5-1 NA NA TRBJ1-4
CVSSSRTGSIYGYTF TGTGTCAGCAGCTCCCGGACAGGCTCGATCTATGGCTACACCTTC TRBV6-5 NA TRBD1 TRBJ1-2
CSARGTGTPDATNEKLFF TGCAGTGCTAGAGGGACCGGGACGCCTGATGCAACTAATGAAAAACTGTTTTTT TRBV20-1 NA NA TRBJ1-4
CASSFITGPTNEKLFF TGTGCCAGCAGTTTCATAACAGGGCCAACTAATGAAAAACTGTTTTTT TRBV28 NA NA TRBJ1-4
CASSPGQGGIGELFF TGTGCCAGCAGCCCGGGACAGGGGGGTATCGGGGAGCTGTTTTTT TRBV12-3/TRBV12-4 NA TRBD1 TRBJ2-2
CASSQGGTSTSPLHF TGCGCCAGCAGTCAGGGTGGCACATCTACTTCACCCCTCCACTTT TRBV4-1 NA NA TRBJ1-6
CASSLTGQPQHF TGTGCCAGCAGTTTGACGGGACAGCCCCAGCATTTT TRBV27 many NA TRBJ1-5
CASSVAGGGEKLFF TGCGCCAGCAGCGTCGCAGGGGGAGGTGAAAAACTGTTTTTT TRBV5-1 many TRBD1 TRBJ1-4
CSARAPRGEYTEAFF TGCAGTGCTAGAGCGCCGAGGGGCGAGTACACTGAAGCTTTCTTT TRBV20-1 NA NA TRBJ1-1
CASSYGRGIYGYTF TGTGCCAGCAGCTACGGGAGGGGGATCTATGGCTACACCTTC TRBV6-5 few NA TRBJ1-2
CASSQRDRGLSSEAFF TGTGCCAGCAGCCAACGGGACAGGGGGCTCTCGTCAGAAGCTTTCTTT TRBV6-5 NA TRBD1 TRBJ1-1
CASSTGQGANQPQHF TGTGCCAGCAGTACGGGACAGGGGGCAAATCAGCCCCAGCATTTT TRBV27 NA TRBD1 TRBJ1-5
CASRRDRATDTEAFF TGTGCCAGCAGACGAGACAGGGCGACGGACACTGAAGCTTTCTTT TRBV6-6 NA TRBD1 TRBJ1-1
CSVAATEGQPQHF TGCAGCGTTGCTGCGACAGAAGGTCAGCCCCAGCATTTT TRBV29-1 NA NA TRBJ1-5
CASSLAGTGNYEQYF TGTGCCAGCAGCTTGGCCGGGACAGGGAACTACGAGCAGTACTTC TRBV7-9 many TRBD1 TRBJ2-7